This TCR beta chain came from a study of vaccination effects on CD4 cells after COVID-19. Study summary: A median of 72 days separated the second dose and sampling. PBMC were cultured at a few million per well with 8 to 10 IU/ml IL-2 and around 9 ug/ml peptides.

The culture ran for around nine days before CD4+ T cells were isolated. Each participant received a vaccine that was either BNT162b2 or mRNA-1273, given as two doses. The study found no prior SARS-CoV-2 infection in the vaccine recipients, who tested negative for nucleocapsid antibodies. Cells had half their medium changed to IL-2 medium on days 3 and 7. With respect to this clone: As yet, its antigen is unknown.

Assay used: immunoSEQ multiplex PCR; TCRdb lists only in-frame clones, some missing. The data show tens of thousands of clones, with around 69% seen just once and approximately 15% held by the top ten. Trimming shortened V by 6 bases and J by 5 bases, and 13 bases separated the two germline ends. Germline V gives CDR1 SQVTM, CDR2 ANQGSEA. The CDR3 spans 12 residues. Source: CD4+ T cells from PBMCs cultured without peptide, taken after COVID-19 vaccination. The sequence came from a human donor who received a COVID-19 vaccine. This chain joins TRBV29-1 and TRBJ1-1; a weak D match, TRBD1 (6 bases). The CDR3 DNA reads as TGCAGCGTAAAACAGGGAGTTACTGAAGCTTTCTTT. Translation gives CSVKQGVTEAFF.